This TCR beta chain was found in a study of shared clonotypes between healthy human individuals. This CDR3 has 14 residues. The trim removed 5 bases at V and 3 bases at J, leaving 6 bases unmatched. Germline V CDR1 and CDR2: SNHLY, FYNNEI. The naive CD8 population came from CD45RO-negative cells selected for CCR7, without terminally differentiated effector memory CD45RA+ cells. Measured with immunoSEQ multiplex PCR; TCRdb has only the in-frame clones, and not every one. The sample has about 2 million clones; just under 95% are singletons. The TCR originated in a man in his late teens or twenties in good health. Specimen: naive CD8+ T cells sorted from blood. The chain recombines TRBV2 with TRBJ1-2; 7 nucleotides line up with TRBD1. CDR3 sequence reads: CASSWGQPDYGYTF. The CDR3 DNA is TGTGCCAGCAGTTGGGGACAGCCTGACTATGGCTACACCTTC.